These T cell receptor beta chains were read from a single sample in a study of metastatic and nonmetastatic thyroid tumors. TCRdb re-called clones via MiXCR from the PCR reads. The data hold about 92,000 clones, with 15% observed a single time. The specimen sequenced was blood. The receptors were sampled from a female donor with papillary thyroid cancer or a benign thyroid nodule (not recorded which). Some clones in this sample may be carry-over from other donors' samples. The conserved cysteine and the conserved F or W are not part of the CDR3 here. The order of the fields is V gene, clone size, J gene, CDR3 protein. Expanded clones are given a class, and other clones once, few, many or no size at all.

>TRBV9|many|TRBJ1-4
ASSVVPGGNEKLF
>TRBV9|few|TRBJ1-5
ASSAGGQGVHPQH
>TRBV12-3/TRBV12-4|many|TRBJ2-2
ASSSETNGELF
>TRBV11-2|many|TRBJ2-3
ASSLDGGATDTQY
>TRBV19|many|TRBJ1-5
ASTGAWNQPQH
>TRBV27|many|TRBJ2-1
ASSFGRNNEQF
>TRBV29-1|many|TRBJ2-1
SAEGQGETSQF
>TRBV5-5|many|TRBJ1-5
ASSLSYNQPQH
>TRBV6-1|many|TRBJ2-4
ASGDRSNIQY
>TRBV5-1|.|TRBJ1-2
ASRPGVDGYT
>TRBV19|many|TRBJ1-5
ASSIMAGNSNQPQH
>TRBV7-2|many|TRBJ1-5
ASSLAGWNSNQPQH
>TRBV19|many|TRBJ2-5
ASNGGAQETQY
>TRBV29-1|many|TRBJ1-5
SVAKGIGVNQPQH
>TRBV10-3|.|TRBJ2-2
AISPYQWGGRGNTGELF
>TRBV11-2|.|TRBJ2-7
DSSLVEGGSEQY
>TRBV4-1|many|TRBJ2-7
ASSQANKGLTYEQY
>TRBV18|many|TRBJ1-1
ASSTNADNTEAF
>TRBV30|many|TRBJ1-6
AWSQEAKASPLH
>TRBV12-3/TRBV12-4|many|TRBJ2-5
ASSWGSFETQY
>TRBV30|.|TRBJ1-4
AWSVPGGKLF
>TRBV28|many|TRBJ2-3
ASSQDTPDTQY
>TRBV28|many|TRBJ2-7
ASSTVRYEQY
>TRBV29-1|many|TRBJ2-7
SVGQGVSYEQY
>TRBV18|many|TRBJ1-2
ASSPTADGEGYT
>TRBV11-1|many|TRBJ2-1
ASSLGGGNEQF
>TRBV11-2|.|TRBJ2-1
ASSLDKGQRWGQNEQF
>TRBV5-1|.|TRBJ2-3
ASSLEQATRADTQY
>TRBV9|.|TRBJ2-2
ASSSPGLSTGELF
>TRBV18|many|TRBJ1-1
ASSPGRGLVTEAF
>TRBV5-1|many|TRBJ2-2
ASSPGGSDPLTGELF
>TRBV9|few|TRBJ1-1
ASSGTEAF
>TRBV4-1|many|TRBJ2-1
ASSQAGSSYNEQF
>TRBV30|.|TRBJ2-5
AWITSGGAGETQY
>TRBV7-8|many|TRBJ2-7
ASSSGRFYEQY
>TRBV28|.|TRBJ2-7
ASSKGFLWASYEQY
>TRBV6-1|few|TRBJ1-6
ASSTDAQSPLH
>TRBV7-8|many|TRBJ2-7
ASSSQRSYEQY
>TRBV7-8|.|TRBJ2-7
ASSLCRGVEQY
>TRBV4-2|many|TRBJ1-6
ASSQVRESPLH